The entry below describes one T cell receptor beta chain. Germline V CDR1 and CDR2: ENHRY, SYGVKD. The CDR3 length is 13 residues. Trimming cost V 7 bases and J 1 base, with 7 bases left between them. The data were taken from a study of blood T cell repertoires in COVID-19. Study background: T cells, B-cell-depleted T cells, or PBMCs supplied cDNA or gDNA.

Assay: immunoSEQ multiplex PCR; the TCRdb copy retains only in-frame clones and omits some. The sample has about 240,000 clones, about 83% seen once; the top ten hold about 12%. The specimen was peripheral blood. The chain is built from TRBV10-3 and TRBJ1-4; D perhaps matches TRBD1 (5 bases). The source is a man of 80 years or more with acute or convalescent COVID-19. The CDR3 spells CAIKGETNEKLFF. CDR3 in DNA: TGTGCCATCAAAGGGGAAACTAATGAAAAACTGTTTTTT.